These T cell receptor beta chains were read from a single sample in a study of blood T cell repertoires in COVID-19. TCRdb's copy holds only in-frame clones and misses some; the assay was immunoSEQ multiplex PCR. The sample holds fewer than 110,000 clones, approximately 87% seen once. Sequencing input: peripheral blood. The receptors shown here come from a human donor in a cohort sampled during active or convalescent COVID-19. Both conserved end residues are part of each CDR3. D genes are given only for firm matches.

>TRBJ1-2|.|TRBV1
CTSSPRGFYGYTF
TGCACCAGCAGCCCCAGGGGGTTCTATGGCTACACCTTC
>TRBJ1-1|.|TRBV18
CASSPRPTGSGRTEAFF
TGTGCCAGCTCACCACGTCCCACAGGGTCGGGTCGTACTGAAGCTTTCTTT
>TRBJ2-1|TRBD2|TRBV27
CASSSSPRGGSNEQFF
TGTGCCAGCAGTTCTTCACCTCGGGGGGGGTCCAATGAGCAGTTCTTC
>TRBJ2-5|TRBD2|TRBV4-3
CASSQDWPGRGGLGRETQYF
TGCGCCAGCAGCCAAGATTGGCCTGGGCGGGGGGGCCTCGGGAGAGAGACCCAGTACTTC
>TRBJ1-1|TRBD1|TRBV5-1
CASSSLSGTGVTEAFF
TGCGCCAGCAGCTCCCTCAGCGGGACAGGGGTCACTGAAGCTTTCTTT
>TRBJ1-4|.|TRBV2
CASRLEEKLFF
TGTGCCAGCAGGTTGGAGGAAAAACTGTTTTTT
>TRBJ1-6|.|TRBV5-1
CASSLSVISYNSPLHF
TGCGCCAGCAGCTTGTCGGTTATCTCCTATAATTCACCCCTCCACTTT
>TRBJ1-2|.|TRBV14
CASSQDRASPGGYGYTF
TGTGCCAGCAGCCAAGATCGGGCCAGCCCCGGGGGCTATGGCTACACCTTC
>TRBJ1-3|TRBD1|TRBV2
CASSTNRGSGNTIYF
TGTGCCAGCAGTACCAACAGGGGATCAGGAAACACCATATATTTT
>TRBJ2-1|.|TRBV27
CASSYRPGSYNEQFF
TGTGCCAGCAGTTATCGACCCGGGTCCTACAATGAGCAGTTCTTC
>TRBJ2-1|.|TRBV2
CASSEVVTGNNEQFF
TGTGCCAGCAGTGAAGTGGTTACAGGGAACAATGAGCAGTTCTTC
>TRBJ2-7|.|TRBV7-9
CASSLAPGGKREYF
TGTGCCAGCAGCTTAGCCCCCGGAGGGAAGAGGGAGTACTTC
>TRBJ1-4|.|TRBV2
CASSEVQVNEKLFF
TGTGCCAGCAGTGAAGTCCAGGTTAATGAAAAACTGTTTTTT